This T cell receptor (beta chain) was documented in a study of blood T cell repertoires in COVID-19 (dated by TCRdb to about 2020). For the wider study: The collaborator samples originated in the United States, Italy and Spain and spanned the acute and convalescent phases of COVID-19. The prospective study material was composed of cDNA or gDNA derived from T cells, B-cell-depleted T cells, or PBMCs. Deeply sampled blood TCRbeta repertoires from subjects exposed to, actively infected with, or recovered from COVID-19 were included in the dataset. The repertoires were released in a freely available public database meant as a resource for research on the immune response to SARS-CoV-2. The samples were drawn from the first 160 participants of the ongoing ImmuneRACE study and from 950 to 1,500 subjects provided by 6 global collaborators. A de-identified subject ID, COVID-19 status, age in years and sex were almost always included in the sample metadata. HLA class I and class II types, where available, came from metadata supplied by the sample provider rather than from assay-based typing. The investigation overall reported the following: How much clinical and demographic metadata was included differed by source and by participant, and the metadata was provided uncurated.

A word on this clone: Its binding antigen is unknown. No per-base quality is available; no much larger clone lies one base away.

From its cysteine to its phenylalanine, the CDR3 spans 14 amino acids. The read is trimmed to its CDR3 DNA, 42 bases read in frame from base 1. CDR1 is given as SGHAT and CDR2 as FQNNGV, both from the germline V gene. V is pared back by 5 bases and J by 5 bases, with 16 bases lying between the germline termini. One collaborating source in Seattle enrolled patients during active infection and followed them longitudinally through the course of disease. Each collaborating institution followed its own protocols to collect whole blood in K2EDTA tubes. For TCRbeta analysis, collaborators shipped samples as frozen whole blood, isolated PBMCs, or DNA extracted from either of those sample types. TCRbeta CDR3 regions were amplified from genomic DNA using the immunoSEQ Assay, a bias-controlled multiplex PCR. The authors' pipeline ran thus. Within the assay, amplification of reference gene primers was used to estimate how many nucleated cells each sample contained. To quantify the absolute abundance of each unique TCRbeta CDR3 rearrangement, sequence reads were collapsed and filtered. For each sample, productive Simpson clonality was calculated as the square root of Simpson's diversity index over productive rearrangements. TCRdb stores this immuneACCESS table with in-frame sequences only. Part of the clones is absent; in the studies checked, under half of the shortfall reflects unresolved V genes, and no reason is known for the rest. V and J calls and clone size come straight from that table; D and trimming were deduced from the DNA. Counted in this sample were about 150,000 clones; 70% to 85% of them appeared once. The ten largest clonotypes hold approximately 7% of the sample.

Here the chain combines TRBV11-2 and TRBJ2-7; possibly the D gene is TRBD1, per 5 matching bases. The sequence derives from a man older than 75 with COVID-19, enrolled during active disease. The sequencing sample was made of peripheral blood. DNA sequence: TGTGCCAGCAGCGTAGCTTCCAGGGTCAACGAGCAGTACTTC. It translates to CASSVASRVNEQYF. Beyond the CDR3, the reference TRBV11-2 and TRBJ2-7 genes provide the residues; the full variable domain reads: EAGVAQSPRYKIIEKRQSVAFWCNPISGHATLYWYQQILGQGPKLLIQFQNNGVVDDSQLPKDRFSAERLKGVDSTLKIQPAKLEDSAVYLCASSVASRVNEQYFGPGTRLTVT.